The entry below describes one T cell receptor (beta chain). By flow cytometry, patients selected for sequencing had shown an expansion of CD8+CD57+ cells. The sample is drawn from a study of CD8+CD57+ T cells in acquired aplastic anemia. TCR beta VDJ and CDR3 profiles were obtained from a genomic DNA template. Using its own MiXCR run on the reads, TCRdb lists one record per CDR3 protein. The sample carries some 200,000 distinct CDR3 sequences, roughly 50% recorded once. Germline CDR1 is SGHRS and CDR2 is YFSETQ. J was trimmed by 9 bases and V by 0 bases; bases with no gene match: 7. The CDR3 spans 15 residues.

This sequence was found in a human donor with aplastic anemia. Sequenced sample: sorted CD4+, CD8+, or CD8+CD57+ T cells (not recorded which) from PBMCs. The genes are TRBV5-1 and TRBJ2-3; 10 positions match TRBD2. CDR3 protein: CASSLGAGGLLTQYF. The CDR3 DNA reads TGCGCCAGCAGCTTGGGAGCGGGGGGGCTCTTGACGCAGTATTTT. Together with reference TRBV5-1 and TRBJ2-3, the CDR3 gives the full variable domain: KAGVTQTPRYLIKTRGQQVTLSCSPISGHRSVSWYQQTPGQGLQFLFEYFSETQRNKGNFPGRFSGRQFSNSRSEMNVSTLELGDSALYLCASSLGAGGLLTQYFGPGTRLTVL.